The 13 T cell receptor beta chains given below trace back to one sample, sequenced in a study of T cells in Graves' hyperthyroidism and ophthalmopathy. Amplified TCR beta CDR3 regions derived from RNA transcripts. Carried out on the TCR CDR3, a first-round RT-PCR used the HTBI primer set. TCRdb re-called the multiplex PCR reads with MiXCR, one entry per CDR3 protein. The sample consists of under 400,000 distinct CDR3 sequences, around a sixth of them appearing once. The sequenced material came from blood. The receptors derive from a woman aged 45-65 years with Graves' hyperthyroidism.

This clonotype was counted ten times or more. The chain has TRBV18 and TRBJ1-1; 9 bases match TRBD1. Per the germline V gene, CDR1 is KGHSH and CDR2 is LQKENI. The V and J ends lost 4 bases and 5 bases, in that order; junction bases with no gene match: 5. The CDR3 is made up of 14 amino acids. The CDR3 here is CASSRDREVTEAFF. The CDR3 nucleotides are TGTGCCAGCTCACGGGACAGGGAGGTAACTGAAGCTTTCTTT.

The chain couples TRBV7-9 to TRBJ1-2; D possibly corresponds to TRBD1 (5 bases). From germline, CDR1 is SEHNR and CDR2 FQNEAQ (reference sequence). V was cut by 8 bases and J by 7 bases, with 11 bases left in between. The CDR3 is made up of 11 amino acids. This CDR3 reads CASSARAGYTF. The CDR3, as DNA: TGTGCCAGCTCGGCCAGGGCTGGCTACACCTTC.

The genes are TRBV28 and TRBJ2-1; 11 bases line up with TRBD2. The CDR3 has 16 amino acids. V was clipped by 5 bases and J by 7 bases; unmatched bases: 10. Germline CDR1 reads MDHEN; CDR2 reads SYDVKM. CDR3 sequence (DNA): TGTGCCAGCAGTCCTCTTAGCGGGAGGGCCGGAAATGAGCAGTTCTTC. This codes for CASSPLSGRAGNEQFF.

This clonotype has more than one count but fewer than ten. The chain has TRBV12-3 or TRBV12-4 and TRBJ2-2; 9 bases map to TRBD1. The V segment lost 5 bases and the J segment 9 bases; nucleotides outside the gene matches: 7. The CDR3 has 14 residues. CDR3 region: CASSLGQGSRELFF. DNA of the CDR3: TGTGCCAGCAGTCTAGGACAGGGGAGCCGGGAGCTGTTTTTT.

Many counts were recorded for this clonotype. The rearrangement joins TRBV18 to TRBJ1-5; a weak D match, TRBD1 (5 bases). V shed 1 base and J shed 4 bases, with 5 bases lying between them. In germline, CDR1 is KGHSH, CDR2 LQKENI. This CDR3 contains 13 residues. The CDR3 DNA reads TGTGCCAGCTCACCACAGGGGAATCAGCCCCAGCATTTT. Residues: CASSPQGNQPQHF.

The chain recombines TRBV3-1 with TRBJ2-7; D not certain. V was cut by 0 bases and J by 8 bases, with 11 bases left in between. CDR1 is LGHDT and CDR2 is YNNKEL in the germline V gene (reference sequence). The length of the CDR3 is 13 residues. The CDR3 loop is CASSQEGVAKQYV. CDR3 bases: TGTGCCAGCAGCCAAGAAGGAGTCGCGAAGCAGTACGTC.

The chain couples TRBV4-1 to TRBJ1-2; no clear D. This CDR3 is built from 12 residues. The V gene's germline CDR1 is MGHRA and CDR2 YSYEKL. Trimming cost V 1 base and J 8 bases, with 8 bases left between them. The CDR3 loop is CASSQGERGYTF. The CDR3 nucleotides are TGCGCCAGCAGCCAAGGGGAGAGGGGCTACACCTTC.

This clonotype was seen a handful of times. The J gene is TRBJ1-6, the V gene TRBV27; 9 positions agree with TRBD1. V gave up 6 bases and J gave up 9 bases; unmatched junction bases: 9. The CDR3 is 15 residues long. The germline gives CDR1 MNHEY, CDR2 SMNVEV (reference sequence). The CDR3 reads CASRIQGQGISPLHF. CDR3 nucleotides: TGTGCCAGCAGAATACAGGGACAGGGAATTTCACCCCTCCACTTT.

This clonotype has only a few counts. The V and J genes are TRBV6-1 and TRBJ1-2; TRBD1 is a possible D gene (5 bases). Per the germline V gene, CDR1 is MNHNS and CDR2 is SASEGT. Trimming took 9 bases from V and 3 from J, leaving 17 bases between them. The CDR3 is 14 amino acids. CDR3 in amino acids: CASGRGTGDYGYTF. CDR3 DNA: TGTGCCAGTGGCCGCGGGACCGGAGACTATGGCTACACCTTC.

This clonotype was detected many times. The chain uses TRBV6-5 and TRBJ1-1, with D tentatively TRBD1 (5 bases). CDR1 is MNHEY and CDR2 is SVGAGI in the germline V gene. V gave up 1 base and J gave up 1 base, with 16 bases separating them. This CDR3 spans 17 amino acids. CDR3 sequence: CASSYFAPGPSNTEAFF. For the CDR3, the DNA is TGTGCCAGCAGTTACTTCGCCCCGGGACCCTCGAACACTGAAGCTTTCTTT.

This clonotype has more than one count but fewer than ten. The CDR3 nucleotides are TGTGCCAGCAGCCTGTGGACAGCAAATTCACCCCTCCACTTT. It is translated as CASSLWTANSPLHF. The chain is built from TRBV11-2 and TRBJ1-6; a weak D match, TRBD1 (6 bases). CDR1 is SGHAT and CDR2 is FQNNGV in the germline V gene. V lost 5 bases to trimming and J lost 7 bases, with 12 bases between them. This CDR3 spans 14 amino acids.

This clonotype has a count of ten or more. The CDR3 DNA follows: TGTGCCAGCAGCTTAGACAGCGGCTCCTACAATGAGCAGTTCTTC. As protein: CASSLDSGSYNEQFF. This sequence joins TRBV7-2 and TRBJ2-1, with TRBD2 as a possible D gene (5 bases). Trimming left V 1 base short and J 0 bases short, with 7 bases between. Germline CDR1 and CDR2: SGHTA and FQGNSA. CDR3 length: 15 residues.

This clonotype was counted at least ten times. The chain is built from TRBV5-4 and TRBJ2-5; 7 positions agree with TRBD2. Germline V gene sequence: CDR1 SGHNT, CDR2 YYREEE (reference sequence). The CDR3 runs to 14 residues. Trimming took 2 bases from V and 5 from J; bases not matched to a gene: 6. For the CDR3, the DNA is TGTGCCAGCAGCTTTGCCAGCGGGGCTGAGACCCAGTACTTC. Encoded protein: CASSFASGAETQYF.